The T cell receptor (beta chain) described here comes from a study of T cell repertoires in cytomegalovirus infection. Study-wide background: Shared public TCR beta signatures pointed to both CMV infection and a matching HLA type. Notes on the study in general: CMV-specific HLA-C-restricted TCR beta clonotypes dominated the ex vivo response. People with CMV and the relevant HLA were identified by cumulative public TCR beta family frequency.

Per germline, CDR1 SGHTA and CDR2 FQGNSA. J was trimmed by 4 bases and V by 3 bases; bases with no gene match: 3. This CDR3 spans 14 amino acids. In TCRdb, the reads were re-called with MiXCR into one record per CDR3 protein. The top ten hold approximately 10% of the sample, which has 300,000 to 450,000 distinct CDR3 sequences, around 18% seen once. This clonotype has ten or more counts. Its antigen is unidentified. The chain uses TRBV7-2 and TRBJ2-3, with TRBD2 identical over 8 bases. The source of this sequence is a human donor in good health (CMV status not recorded). Some clones in this sample may be carry-over from other donors' samples. The material sequenced was PBMCs. The CDR3 loop is CASSFGGDADTQYF. The CDR3 DNA sequence: TGTGCCAGCAGCTTCGGGGGGGATGCAGATACGCAGTATTTT.